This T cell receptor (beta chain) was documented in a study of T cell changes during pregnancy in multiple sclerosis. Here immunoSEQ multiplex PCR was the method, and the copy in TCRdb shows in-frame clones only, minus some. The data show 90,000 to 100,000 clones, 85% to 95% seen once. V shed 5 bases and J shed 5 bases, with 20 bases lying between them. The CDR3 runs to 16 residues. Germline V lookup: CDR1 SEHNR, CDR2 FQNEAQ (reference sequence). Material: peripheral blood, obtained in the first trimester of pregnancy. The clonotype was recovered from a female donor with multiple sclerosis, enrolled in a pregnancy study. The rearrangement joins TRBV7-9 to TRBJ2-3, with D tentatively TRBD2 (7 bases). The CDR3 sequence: CASSPLQAGAQDTQYF. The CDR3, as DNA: TGTGCCAGCAGCCCACTTCAGGCGGGGGCCCAAGATACGCAGTATTTT.